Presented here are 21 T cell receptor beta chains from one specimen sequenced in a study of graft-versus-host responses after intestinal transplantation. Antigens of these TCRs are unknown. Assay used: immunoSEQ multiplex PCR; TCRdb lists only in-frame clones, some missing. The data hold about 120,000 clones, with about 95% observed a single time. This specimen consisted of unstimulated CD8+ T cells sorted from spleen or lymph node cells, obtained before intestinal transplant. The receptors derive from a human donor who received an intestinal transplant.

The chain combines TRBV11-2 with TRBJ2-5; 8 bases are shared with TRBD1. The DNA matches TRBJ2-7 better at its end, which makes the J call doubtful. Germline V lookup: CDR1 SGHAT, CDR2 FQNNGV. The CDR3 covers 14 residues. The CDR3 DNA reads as TGTGCCAGCAGCTTCACAGGGGGCTCCTACGAGCAGTACTTC. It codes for CASSFTGGSYEQYF.

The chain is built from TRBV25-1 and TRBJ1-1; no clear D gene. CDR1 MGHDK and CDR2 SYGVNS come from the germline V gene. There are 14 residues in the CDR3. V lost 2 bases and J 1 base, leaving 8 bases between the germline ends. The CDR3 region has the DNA TGTGCCAGCAGTGAAGGGGTGGCGAACACTGAAGCTTTCTTT. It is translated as CASSEGVANTEAFF. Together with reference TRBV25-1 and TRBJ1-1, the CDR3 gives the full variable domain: EADIYQTPRYLVIGTGKKITLECSQTMGHDKMYWYQQDPGMELHLIHYSYGVNSTEKGDLSSESTVSRIRTEHFPLTLESARPSHTSQYLCASSEGVANTEAFFGQGTRLTVV.

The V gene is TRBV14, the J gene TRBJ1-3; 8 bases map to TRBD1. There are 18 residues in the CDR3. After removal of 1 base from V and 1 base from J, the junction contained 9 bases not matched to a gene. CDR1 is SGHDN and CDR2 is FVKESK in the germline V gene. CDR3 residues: CASSQVAGGSSSGNTIYF. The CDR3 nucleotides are TGTGCCAGCAGCCAAGTTGCAGGGGGCTCTTCTTCTGGAAACACCATATATTTT.

The CDR3 bases are TGTGCCAGCAGTTTAACAGGGTACGAGCAGTACTTC. Translating it yields CASSLTGYEQYF. The chain employs TRBV28 and TRBJ2-7; the D gene is possibly TRBD1 (6 bases). Trimming pared 2 bases from V and 4 bases from J, leaving 6 bases between. There are 12 residues in the CDR3. The V gene's germline CDR1 is MDHEN and CDR2 SYDVKM.

CDR3 residues: CASRGLRTDTQYF. CDR3 nucleotides: TGTGCCAGCAGGGGGCTGAGGACAGATACGCAGTATTTT. V and J are TRBV27 and TRBJ2-3; D is perhaps TRBD1 (5 bases). The germline V gene has CDR1 MNHEY and CDR2 SMNVEV (reference sequence). Trimming left V 6 bases short and J 3 bases short, with 10 bases between. The CDR3 contains 13 residues.

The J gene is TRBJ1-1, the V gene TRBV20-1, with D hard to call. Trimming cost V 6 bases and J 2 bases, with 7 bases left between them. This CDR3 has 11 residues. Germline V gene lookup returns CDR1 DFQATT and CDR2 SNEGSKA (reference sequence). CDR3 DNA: TGCAGTGCAATGTATAACACTGAAGCTTTCTTT. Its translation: CSAMYNTEAFF.

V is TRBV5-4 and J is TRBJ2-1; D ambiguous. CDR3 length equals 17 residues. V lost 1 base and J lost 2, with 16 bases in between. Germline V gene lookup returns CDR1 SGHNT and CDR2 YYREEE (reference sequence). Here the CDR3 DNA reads TGTGCCAGCAGCTTGTACTCACTCGAAGCTGCCTACAATGAGCAGTTCTTC. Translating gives CASSLYSLEAAYNEQFF.

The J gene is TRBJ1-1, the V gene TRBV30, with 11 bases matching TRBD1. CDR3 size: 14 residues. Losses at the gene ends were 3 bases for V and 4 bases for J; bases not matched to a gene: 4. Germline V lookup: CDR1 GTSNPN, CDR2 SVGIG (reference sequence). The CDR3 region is CAWSQGTGGTEAFF. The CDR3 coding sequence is TGTGCCTGGAGCCAAGGGACAGGGGGCACTGAAGCTTTCTTT.

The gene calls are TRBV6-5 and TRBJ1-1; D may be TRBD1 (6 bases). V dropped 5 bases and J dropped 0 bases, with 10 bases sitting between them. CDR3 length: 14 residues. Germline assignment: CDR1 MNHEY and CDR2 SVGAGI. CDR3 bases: TGTGCCAGCAGTCCAGGGGTTATGAACACTGAAGCTTTCTTT. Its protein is CASSPGVMNTEAFF.

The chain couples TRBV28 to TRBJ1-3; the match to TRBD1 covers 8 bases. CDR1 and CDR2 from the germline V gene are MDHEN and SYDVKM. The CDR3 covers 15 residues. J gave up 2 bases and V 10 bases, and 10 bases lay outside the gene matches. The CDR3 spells CATYRQGFTGNTIYF. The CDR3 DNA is TGTGCCACCTACAGACAGGGGTTCACTGGAAACACCATATATTTT.

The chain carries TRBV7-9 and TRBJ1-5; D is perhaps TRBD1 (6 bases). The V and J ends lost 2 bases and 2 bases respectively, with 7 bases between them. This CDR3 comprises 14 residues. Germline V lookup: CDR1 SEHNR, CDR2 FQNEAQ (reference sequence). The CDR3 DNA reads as TGTGCCAGCAGCTTATCAGGGGGCAATCAGCCCCAGCATTTT. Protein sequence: CASSLSGGNQPQHF.

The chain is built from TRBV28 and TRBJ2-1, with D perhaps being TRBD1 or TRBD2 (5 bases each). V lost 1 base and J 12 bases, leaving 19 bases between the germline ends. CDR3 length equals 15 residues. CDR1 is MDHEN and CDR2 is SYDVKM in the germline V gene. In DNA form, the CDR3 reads TGTGCCAGCAGTTTATTTCCGGGACGGACGGAAGGGCAGTTCTTC. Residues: CASSLFPGRTEGQFF.

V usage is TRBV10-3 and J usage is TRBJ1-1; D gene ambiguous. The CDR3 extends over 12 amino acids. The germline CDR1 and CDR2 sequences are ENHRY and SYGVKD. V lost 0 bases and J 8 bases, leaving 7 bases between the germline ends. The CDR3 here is CAISESSREAFF. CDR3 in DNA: TGTGCCATCAGTGAGTCGAGCAGAGAAGCTTTCTTT.

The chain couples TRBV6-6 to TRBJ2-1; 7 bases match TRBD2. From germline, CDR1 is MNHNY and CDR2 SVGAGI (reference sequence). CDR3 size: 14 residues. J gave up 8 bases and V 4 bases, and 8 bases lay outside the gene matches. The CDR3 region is CASSLYGRTDEQFF. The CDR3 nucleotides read TGTGCCAGCAGTTTGTACGGGAGGACCGATGAGCAGTTCTTC.

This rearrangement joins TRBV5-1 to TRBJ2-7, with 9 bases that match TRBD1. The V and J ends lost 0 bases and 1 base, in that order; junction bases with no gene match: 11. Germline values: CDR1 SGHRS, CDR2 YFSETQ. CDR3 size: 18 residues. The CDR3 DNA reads TGCGCCAGCAGCTTGGCCCCGGGACAGGGTTTTTTGTCCTACGAGCAGTACTTC. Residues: CASSLAPGQGFLSYEQYF.

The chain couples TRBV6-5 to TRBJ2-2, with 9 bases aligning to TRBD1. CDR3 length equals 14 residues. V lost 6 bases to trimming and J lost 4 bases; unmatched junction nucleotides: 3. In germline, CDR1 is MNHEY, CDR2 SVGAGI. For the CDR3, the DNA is TGTGCCAGCAGCCCGACAGGGGGCACCGGGGAGCTGTTTTTT. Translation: CASSPTGGTGELFF.

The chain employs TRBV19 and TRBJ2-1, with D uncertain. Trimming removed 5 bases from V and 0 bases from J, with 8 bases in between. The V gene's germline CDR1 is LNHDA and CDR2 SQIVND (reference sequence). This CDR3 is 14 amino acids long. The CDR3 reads CASSGWSSYNEQFF. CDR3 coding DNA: TGTGCCAGTAGTGGCTGGAGCTCCTACAATGAGCAGTTCTTC.

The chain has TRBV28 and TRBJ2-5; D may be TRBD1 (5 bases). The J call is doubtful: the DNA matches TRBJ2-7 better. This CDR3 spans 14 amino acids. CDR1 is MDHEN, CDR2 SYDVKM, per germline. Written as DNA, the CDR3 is TGTGCCAGCAGTTTATCCTACAAGGGGTACGAGCAGTACTTC. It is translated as CASSLSYKGYEQYF.

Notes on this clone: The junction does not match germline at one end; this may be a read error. CDR3 residues: CASSLRVWTEAFF. CDR3 coding DNA: TGTGCTAGCAGCTTGAGGGTATGGACTGAAGCTTTCTTT. This rearrangement joins TRBV7-7 to TRBJ1-1; D unresolved. CDR1 is SSHAT and CDR2 is FNYEAQ in the germline V gene (reference sequence). CDR3 length: 13 amino acids.

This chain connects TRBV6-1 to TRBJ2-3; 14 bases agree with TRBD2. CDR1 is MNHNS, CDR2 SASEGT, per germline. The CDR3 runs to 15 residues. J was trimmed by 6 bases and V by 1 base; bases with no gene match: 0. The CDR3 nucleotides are TGTGCCAGCAGTGAAGGGACTAGCGGGAGGGATACGCAGTATTTT. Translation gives CASSEGTSGRDTQYF.

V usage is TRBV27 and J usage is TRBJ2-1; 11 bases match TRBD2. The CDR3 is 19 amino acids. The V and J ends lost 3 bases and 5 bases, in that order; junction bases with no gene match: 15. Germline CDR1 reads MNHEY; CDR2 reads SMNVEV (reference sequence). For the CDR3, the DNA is TGTGCCAGCAGTTTCATCACTAGCGGGAGTGCTTTTTCCAACAATGAGCAGTTCTTC. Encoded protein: CASSFITSGSAFSNNEQFF.